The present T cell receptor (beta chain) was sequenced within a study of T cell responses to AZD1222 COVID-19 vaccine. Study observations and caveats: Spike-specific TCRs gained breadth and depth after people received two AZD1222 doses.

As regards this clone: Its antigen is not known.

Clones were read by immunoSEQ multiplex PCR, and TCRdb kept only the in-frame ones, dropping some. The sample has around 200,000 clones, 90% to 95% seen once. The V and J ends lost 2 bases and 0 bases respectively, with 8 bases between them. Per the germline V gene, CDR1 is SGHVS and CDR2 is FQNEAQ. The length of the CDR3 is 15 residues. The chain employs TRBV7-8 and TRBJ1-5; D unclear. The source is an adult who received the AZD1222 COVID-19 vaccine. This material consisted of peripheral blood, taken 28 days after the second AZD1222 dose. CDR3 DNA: TGTGCCAGCAGCTTACAACTTTATAGCAATCAGCCCCAGCATTTT. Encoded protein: CASSLQLYSNQPQHF.